Listed below are T cell receptor beta chains from one sample, sequenced in a study of radiotherapy plus CTLA-4 blockade in lung cancer. Assay used: immunoSEQ multiplex PCR; TCRdb lists only in-frame clones, some missing. The sample has tens of thousands of clones; approximately 84% are singletons. The sample was peripheral blood, taken from a patient treated with radiotherapy plus ipilimumab. All receptors derive from a human donor with non-small cell lung cancer whose response to radiotherapy plus ipilimumab could not be evaluated. CDR3s include the opening cysteine and the closing phenylalanine or tryptophan. The D gene is left open where the match is weak. Clone size appears in some rows only: once, few, many, or a class for an expanded clone.

J | D | size | length | V | CDR3 | DNA
TRBJ2-5 | - | - | 10 | TRBV29-1 | CSVERETQYF | TGCAGCGTTGAGCGAGAGACCCAGTACTTC
TRBJ1-4 | - | - | 15 | TRBV7-9 | CASSLYLGPNEKLFF | TGTGCCAGCAGCTTATATCTGGGGCCTAATGAAAAACTGTTTTTT
TRBJ2-3 | - | - | 14 | TRBV6-5 | CASSYSISGDTQYF | TGTGCCAGCAGTTACTCGATCTCCGGAGATACGCAGTATTTT
TRBJ2-7 | TRBD1 | - | 14 | TRBV12-5 | CASGPGQGSYEQYF | TGTGCTAGTGGTCCAGGACAGGGGAGCTACGAGCAGTACTTC
TRBJ2-7 | TRBD1 | - | 16 | TRBV28 | CASRVYKLDRGHEQYF | TGTGCCAGCAGGGTTTACAAATTAGACAGGGGGCACGAGCAGTACTTC
TRBJ2-7 | TRBD1 | - | 16 | TRBV7-2 | CASTYLPGQGPYEQYF | TGTGCCAGCACTTACCTCCCGGGACAGGGGCCCTACGAGCAGTACTTC
TRBJ2-1 | TRBD1 | - | 14 | TRBV7-9 | CASSPGQGGDEQFF | TGTGCCAGCAGCCCGGGACAGGGGGGCGATGAGCAGTTCTTC
TRBJ2-5 | - | - | 16 | TRBV15 | CATSRDNNLIQETQYF | TGTGCCACCAGCAGAGATAATAATTTAATCCAAGAGACCCAGTACTTC
TRBJ2-7 | - | - | 16 | TRBV7-2 | CASSSRLTGSVDEQYF | TGTGCCAGCAGCTCCAGACTGACAGGATCCGTAGACGAGCAGTACTTC
TRBJ1-5 | - | few | 14 | TRBV6-5 | CASRPGAFGQPQHF | TGTGCCAGCAGACCAGGGGCCTTCGGTCAGCCCCAGCATTTT
TRBJ2-1 | TRBD2 | - | 18 | TRBV4-3 | CASSQDRLTSGDYNEQFF | TGCGCCAGCAGCCAAGATCGCTTGACTAGCGGGGATTACAATGAGCAGTTCTTC
TRBJ1-1 | TRBD1 | - | 16 | TRBV7-8 | CASSPGPGQGDTEAFF | TGTGCCAGCAGCCCGGGCCCGGGACAGGGTGACACTGAAGCTTTCTTT
TRBJ1-3 | - | - | 14 | TRBV2 | CATKEAASGNTIYF | TGTGCCACTAAAGAGGCCGCCAGTGGAAACACCATATATTTT
TRBJ1-1 | - | - | 13 | TRBV27 | CASSRDGYTEAFF | TGTGCCAGCAGCCGCGACGGGTACACTGAAGCTTTCTTT
TRBJ1-2 | - | - | 14 | TRBV6-6 | CASSPRGGDYGYTF | TGTGCCAGCAGTCCCCGGGGCGGGGACTATGGCTACACCTTC
TRBJ2-3 | - | once | 13 | TRBV6-6 | CASSLPGTDTQYF | TGTGCCAGCAGCCTACCGGGCACAGATACGCAGTATTTT
TRBJ2-4 | TRBD2 | - | 15 | TRBV28 | CASSQRTSGTNIQYF | TGTGCCAGCAGCCAAAGGACTAGCGGGACTAACATTCAGTACTTC
TRBJ2-2 | - | - | 15 | TRBV4-3 | CASSQGAGNTGELFF | TGCGCCAGCAGCCAGGGGGCGGGGAACACCGGGGAGCTGTTTTTT
TRBJ2-7 | - | - | 12 | TRBV28 | CASSPRAREQYF | TGTGCCAGCAGTCCCAGGGCGCGGGAGCAGTACTTC
TRBJ2-1 | - | - | 14 | TRBV11-2 | CASSRSGDTHEQFF | TGTGCCAGCAGCCGGAGCGGGGACACCCACGAGCAGTTCTTC
TRBJ2-7 | TRBD2 | - | 15 | TRBV4-1 | CASSRLAGSSYEQYF | TGCGCCAGCAGCCGCCTAGCGGGCTCCTCCTACGAGCAGTACTTC
TRBJ1-3 | TRBD1 | - | 13 | TRBV28 | CASRGQGGNTIYF | TGTGCCAGCAGGGGACAGGGAGGAAACACCATATATTTT
TRBJ2-5 | TRBD2 | - | 18 | TRBV4-2 | CASSGGLAGGRSGETQYF | TGTGCCAGCAGCGGGGGACTAGCGGGAGGTCGGTCCGGAGAGACCCAGTACTTC
TRBJ2-3 | - | - | 15 | TRBV9 | CASSVGGAYTDTQYF | TGTGCCAGCAGCGTAGGAGGAGCTTACACAGATACGCAGTATTTT
TRBJ2-1 | - | - | 15 | TRBV7-2 | CASSLRSASYNEQFF | TGTGCCAGCAGCTTAAGGAGCGCCAGCTACAATGAGCAGTTCTTC
TRBJ1-6 | - | - | 13 | TRBV11-2 | CASSPFQAGPLHF | TGTGCCAGCAGCCCGTTCCAGGCGGGGCCCCTCCACTTT